What follows are 11 T cell receptor beta chains derived from one specimen sequenced in a study of CD8 T cells in ankylosing spondylitis. TCRdb reprocessed the 5' RACE reads via MiXCR and lists one record per CDR3 protein. The top ten hold approximately 1.1% of the sample, which has 350,000 or so distinct CDR3 sequences, roughly 15% seen once. The sample comprised blood, either unsorted or a sorted T cell fraction (not recorded which). The receptors originated from a male donor with ankylosing spondylitis or in good health (not recorded which).

This clonotype has at least ten counts. The gene calls are TRBV5-1 and TRBJ1-2; possibly TRBD1 for D (5 bases). Germline V gene sequence: CDR1 SGHRS, CDR2 YFSETQ. V dropped 0 bases and J dropped 2 bases, with 11 bases sitting between them. The CDR3 totals 15 residues. CDR3 DNA: TGCGCCAGCAGCTTGGTCCTCGACAGCAACTATGGCTACACCTTC. Translating it yields CASSLVLDSNYGYTF.

This clonotype turned up a few times. The chain recombines TRBV19 with TRBJ2-2, with D unresolved. Germline-derived CDR1 and CDR2 are LNHDA and SQIVND (reference sequence). The CDR3 is 13 amino acids. V dropped 3 bases and J dropped 6 bases, with 8 bases sitting between them. The CDR3 nucleotides are TGTGCCAGTAGTATTGAGGCGCCCGGGGAGCTGTTTTTT. Protein: CASSIEAPGELFF.

This chain uses TRBV5-1 with TRBJ1-5; no clear D gene. V was trimmed by 3 bases and J by 2 bases, leaving 18 bases between them. Germline V gene data show CDR1 as SGHRS and CDR2 as YFSETQ. This CDR3 is 17 amino acids long. The CDR3 bases are TGCGCCAGCAGCTCGTATAAGGAGGAAGATGGCAATCAGCCCCAGCATTTT. Translated: CASSSYKEEDGNQPQHF.

This chain uses TRBV3-1 with TRBJ1-2; 8 nucleotides align to TRBD1. V was clipped by 4 bases and J by 7 bases; unmatched bases: 11. CDR1 LGHDT and CDR2 YNNKEL come from the germline V gene (reference sequence). There are 15 residues in the CDR3. The CDR3 protein is CASSPVVAGGLGYTF. The CDR3 DNA is TGTGCCAGCAGCCCTGTGGTGGCAGGGGGCCTTGGCTACACCTTC.

The chain couples TRBV5-1 to TRBJ2-2; D possibly uses TRBD1 or TRBD2 (5 bases each). With 2 bases removed from V and 7 bases from J, the gap between germline ends came to 12 bases. Germline V CDR1 and CDR2: SGHRS, YFSETQ. The CDR3 is 14 amino acids. CDR3 region: CASSFGRDGGELFF. The CDR3 region has the DNA TGCGCCAGCAGCTTCGGACGGGACGGCGGGGAGCTGTTTTTT.

This clonotype was seen at least ten times. V is TRBV20-1 and J is TRBJ1-1, with TRBD1 as a possible D gene (5 bases). The length of the CDR3 is 11 residues. Germline V gene sequence: CDR1 DFQATT, CDR2 SNEGSKA (reference sequence). Trimming took off 6 bases at V and 7 bases at J, with 12 bases between the two ends. This CDR3 reads CSAVDKYEAFF. The CDR3 nucleotides read TGCAGTGCAGTGGACAAATATGAAGCTTTCTTT.

This clonotype turned up a few times. The chain uses TRBV6-5 and TRBJ2-1, with 7 bases matching TRBD2. The V segment lost 2 bases and the J segment 0 bases; nucleotides outside the gene matches: 4. The CDR3 extends over 16 amino acids. Germline V gene sequence: CDR1 MNHEY, CDR2 SVGAGI. For the CDR3, the DNA is TGTGCCAGCAGTTACGCTAGCGGAACCTCCTACAATGAGCAGTTCTTC. It is translated as CASSYASGTSYNEQFF.

This chain uses TRBV5-1 with TRBJ1-1; 8 bases align to TRBD1. Trimming removed 4 bases from V and 4 bases from J; junction bases left unmatched: 9. This CDR3 is built from 15 residues. CDR1 is SGHRS and CDR2 is YFSETQ in the germline V gene. The CDR3 region has the DNA TGCGCCAGCAGCCGCGACAGGGGTGTTGGCACTGAAGCTTTCTTT. Translation: CASSRDRGVGTEAFF.

In this sample, this clonotype turned up a few times. The rearrangement uses TRBV12-3 or TRBV12-4 and TRBJ1-6, with 7 nucleotides matching TRBD1. Losses at the gene ends were 4 bases for V and 10 bases for J; bases not matched to a gene: 10. This CDR3 region has 15 residues. The CDR3 region is CASSSAGTADSPLHF. The CDR3 DNA sequence: TGTGCCAGCAGTTCGGCCGGGACAGCGGACTCACCCCTCCACTTT.

The chain carries TRBV20-1 and TRBJ2-1; no reliable D call. The germline V and J ends were trimmed by 2 bases and 7 bases, with 9 bases remaining between them. The germline V gene encodes CDR1 DFQATT and CDR2 SNEGSKA (reference sequence). The length of the CDR3 is 12 residues. CDR3 sequence (DNA): TGCAGTGCTAGAAGCGATGGAAATGAGCAGTTCTTC. Translation gives CSARSDGNEQFF.

This clonotype was counted at least ten times. The gene calls are TRBV20-1 and TRBJ1-5; TRBD1 is a possible D gene (6 bases). Germline V gene sequence: CDR1 DFQATT, CDR2 SNEGSKA (reference sequence). Trimming left V 4 bases short and J 4 bases short, with 8 bases between. This CDR3 is built from 12 residues. The CDR3 is CSANDRNQPQHF. The CDR3 nucleotides read TGCAGTGCTAATGACAGGAATCAGCCCCAGCATTTT.